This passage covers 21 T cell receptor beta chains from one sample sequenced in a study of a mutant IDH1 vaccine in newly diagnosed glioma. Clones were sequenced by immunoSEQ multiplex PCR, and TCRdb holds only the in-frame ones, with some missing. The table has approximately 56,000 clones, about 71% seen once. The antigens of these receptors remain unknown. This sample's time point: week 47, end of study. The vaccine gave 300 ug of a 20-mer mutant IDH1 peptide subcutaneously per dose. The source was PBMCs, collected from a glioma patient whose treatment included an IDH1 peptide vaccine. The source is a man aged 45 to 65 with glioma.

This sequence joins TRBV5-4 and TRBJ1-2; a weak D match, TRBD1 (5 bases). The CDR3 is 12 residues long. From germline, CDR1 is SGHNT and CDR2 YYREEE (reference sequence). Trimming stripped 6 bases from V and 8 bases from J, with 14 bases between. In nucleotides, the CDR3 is TGTGCCAGCACCTGGGGGGGGAACGGCTACACCTTC. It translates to CASTWGGNGYTF.

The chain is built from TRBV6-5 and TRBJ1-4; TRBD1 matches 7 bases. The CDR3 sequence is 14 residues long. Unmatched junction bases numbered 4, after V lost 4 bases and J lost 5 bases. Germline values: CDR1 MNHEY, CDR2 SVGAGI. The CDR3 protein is CASSSRTGNEKLFF. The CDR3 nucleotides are TGTGCCAGCAGTTCAAGGACAGGCAATGAAAAACTGTTTTTT.

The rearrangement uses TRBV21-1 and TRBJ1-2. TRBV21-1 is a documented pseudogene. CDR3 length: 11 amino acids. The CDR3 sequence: CASRSGLVYTF. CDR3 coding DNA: TGTGCCAGCAGATCCGGACTAGTCTACACCTTC.

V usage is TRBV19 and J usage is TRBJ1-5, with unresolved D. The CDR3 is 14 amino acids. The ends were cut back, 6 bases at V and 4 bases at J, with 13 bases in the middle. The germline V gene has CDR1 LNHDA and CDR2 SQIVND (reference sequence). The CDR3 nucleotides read TGTGCCAGTAGCAACAGAAGCCCAAATCAGCCCCAGCATTTT. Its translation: CASSNRSPNQPQHF.

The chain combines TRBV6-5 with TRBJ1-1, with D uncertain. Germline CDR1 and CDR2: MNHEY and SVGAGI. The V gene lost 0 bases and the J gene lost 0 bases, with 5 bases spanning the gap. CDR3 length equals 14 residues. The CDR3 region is CASSYSLLNTEAFF. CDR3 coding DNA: TGTGCCAGCAGTTACTCCTTATTGAACACTGAAGCTTTCTTT.

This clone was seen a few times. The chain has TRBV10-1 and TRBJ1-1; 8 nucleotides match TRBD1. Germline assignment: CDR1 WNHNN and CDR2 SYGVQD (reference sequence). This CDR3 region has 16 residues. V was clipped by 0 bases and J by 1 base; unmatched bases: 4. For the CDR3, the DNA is TGCGCCAGCAGTGAGTCGAGGACAGGGCAGAACACTGAAGCTTTCTTT. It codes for CASSESRTGQNTEAFF.

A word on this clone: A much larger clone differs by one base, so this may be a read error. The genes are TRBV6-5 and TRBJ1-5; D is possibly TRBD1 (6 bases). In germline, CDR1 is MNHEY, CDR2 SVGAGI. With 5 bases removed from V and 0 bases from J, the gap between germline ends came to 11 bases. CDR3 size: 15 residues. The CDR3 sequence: CASSRQAYSNQPQHF. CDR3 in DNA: TGTGCCAGCAGTCGACAGGCTTATAGCAATCAGCCCCAGCATTTT.

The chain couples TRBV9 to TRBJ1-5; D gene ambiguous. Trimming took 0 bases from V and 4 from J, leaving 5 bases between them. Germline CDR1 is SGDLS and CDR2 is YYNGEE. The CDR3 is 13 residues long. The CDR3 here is CASSVDVNQPQHF. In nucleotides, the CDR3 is TGTGCCAGCAGCGTAGACGTTAATCAGCCCCAGCATTTT.

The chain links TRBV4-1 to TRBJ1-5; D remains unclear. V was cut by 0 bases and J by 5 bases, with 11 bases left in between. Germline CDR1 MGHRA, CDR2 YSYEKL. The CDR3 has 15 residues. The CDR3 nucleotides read TGCGCCAGCAGCCAAGAGGCGAGGACTTATCAGCCCCAGCATTTT. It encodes CASSQEARTYQPQHF.

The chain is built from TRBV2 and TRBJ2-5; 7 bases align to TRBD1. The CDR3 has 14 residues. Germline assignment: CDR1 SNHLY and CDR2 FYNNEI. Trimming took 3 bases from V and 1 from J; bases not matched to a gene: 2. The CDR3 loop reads CASSDWDSQETQYF. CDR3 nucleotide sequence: TGTGCCAGCAGTGATTGGGACAGCCAAGAGACCCAGTACTTC.

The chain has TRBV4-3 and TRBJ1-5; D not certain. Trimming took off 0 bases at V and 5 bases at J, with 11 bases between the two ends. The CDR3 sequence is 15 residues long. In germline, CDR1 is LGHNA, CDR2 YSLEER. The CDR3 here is CASSQDSGSYQPQHF. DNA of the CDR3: TGCGCCAGCAGCCAAGATTCCGGGTCCTATCAGCCCCAGCATTTT.

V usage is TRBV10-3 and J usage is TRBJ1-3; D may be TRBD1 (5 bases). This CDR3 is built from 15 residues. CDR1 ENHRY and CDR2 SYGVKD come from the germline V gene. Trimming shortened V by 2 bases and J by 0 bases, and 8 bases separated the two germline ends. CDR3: CAISERGSSGNTIYF. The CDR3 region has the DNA TGTGCCATCAGTGAGAGGGGTAGCTCTGGAAACACCATATATTTT.

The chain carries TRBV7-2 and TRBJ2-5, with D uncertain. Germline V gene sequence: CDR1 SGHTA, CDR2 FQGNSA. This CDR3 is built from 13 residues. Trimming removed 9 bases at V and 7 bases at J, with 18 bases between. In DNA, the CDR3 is TGTGCCAGTAGAGATGGGGTTTCGGGGACCCAGTACTTC. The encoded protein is CASRDGVSGTQYF.

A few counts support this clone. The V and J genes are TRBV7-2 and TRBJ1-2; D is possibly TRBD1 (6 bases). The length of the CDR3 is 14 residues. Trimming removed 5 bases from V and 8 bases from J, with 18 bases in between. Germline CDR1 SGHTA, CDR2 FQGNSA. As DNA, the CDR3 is TGTGCCAGCAGCCCTGCCGGGACACCTAGAGGCTACACCTTC. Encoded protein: CASSPAGTPRGYTF.

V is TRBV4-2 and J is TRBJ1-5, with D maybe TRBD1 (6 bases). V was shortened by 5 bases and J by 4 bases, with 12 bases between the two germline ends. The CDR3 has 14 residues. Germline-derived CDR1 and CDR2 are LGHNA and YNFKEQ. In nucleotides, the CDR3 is TGTGCCAGCAGCTTAACCGGGACAAATCAGCCCCAGCATTTT. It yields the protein CASSLTGTNQPQHF.

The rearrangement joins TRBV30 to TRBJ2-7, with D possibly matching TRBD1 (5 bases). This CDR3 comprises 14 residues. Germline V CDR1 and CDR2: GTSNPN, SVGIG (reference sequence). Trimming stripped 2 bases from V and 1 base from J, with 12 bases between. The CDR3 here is CAWSRQGSSYEQYF. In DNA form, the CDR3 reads TGTGCCTGGAGTCGCCAGGGCAGTTCCTACGAGCAGTACTTC.

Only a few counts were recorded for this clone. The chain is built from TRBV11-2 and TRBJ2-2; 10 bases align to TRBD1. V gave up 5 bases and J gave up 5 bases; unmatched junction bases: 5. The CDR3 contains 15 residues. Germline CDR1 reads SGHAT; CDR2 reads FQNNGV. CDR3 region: CASSTTGGWTGELFF. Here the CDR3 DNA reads TGTGCCAGCAGCACGACAGGGGGCTGGACCGGGGAGCTGTTTTTT.

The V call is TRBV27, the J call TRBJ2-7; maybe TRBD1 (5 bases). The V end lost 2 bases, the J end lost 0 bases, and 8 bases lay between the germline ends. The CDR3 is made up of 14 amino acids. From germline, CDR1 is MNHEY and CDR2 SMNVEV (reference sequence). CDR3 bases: TGTGCCAGCAGTTTAAGCAGGGACTCCTACGAGCAGTACTTC. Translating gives CASSLSRDSYEQYF.

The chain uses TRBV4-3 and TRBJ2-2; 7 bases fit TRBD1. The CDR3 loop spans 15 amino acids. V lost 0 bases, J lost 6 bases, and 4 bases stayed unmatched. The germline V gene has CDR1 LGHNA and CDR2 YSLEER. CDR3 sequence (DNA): TGCGCCAGCAGCCAAGATACAGGGGCGGCCGGGGAGCTGTTTTTT. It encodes CASSQDTGAAGELFF.

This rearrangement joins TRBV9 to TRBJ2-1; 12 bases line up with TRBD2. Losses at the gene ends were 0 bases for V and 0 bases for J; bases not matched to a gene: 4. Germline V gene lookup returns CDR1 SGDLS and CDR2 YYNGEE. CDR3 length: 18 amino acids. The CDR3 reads CASSVGTSGEPSYNEQFF. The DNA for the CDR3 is TGTGCCAGCAGCGTAGGGACTAGCGGGGAACCCTCCTACAATGAGCAGTTCTTC.

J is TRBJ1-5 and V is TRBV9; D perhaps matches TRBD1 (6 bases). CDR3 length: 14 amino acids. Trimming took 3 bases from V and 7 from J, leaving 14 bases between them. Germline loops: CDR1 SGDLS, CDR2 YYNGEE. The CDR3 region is CASSESPGAQPQHF. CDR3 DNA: TGTGCCAGCAGCGAGAGTCCAGGGGCCCAGCCCCAGCATTTT.